This T cell receptor beta chain was sequenced in a study of blood T cell repertoires in COVID-19. Study-level information: COVID-19 samples, acute and convalescent, were from the United States, Italy and Spain. PBMCs, B-cell-depleted T cells, or T cells were the source of the cDNA or gDNA that made up the material.

The CDR3 is made up of 16 amino acids. Germline CDR1 and CDR2: LGHDT and YNNKEL (reference sequence). With 1 base removed from V and 0 bases from J, the gap between germline ends came to 12 bases. The assay was immunoSEQ multiplex PCR, and TCRdb's table has in-frame clones only and misses some. The top ten clones hold around a fifth of a sample with 150,000 to 200,000 clones, roughly 85% of them seen once. The chain uses TRBV3-1 (or the pseudogene TRBV3-2) and TRBJ2-5; perhaps TRBD2 as D (6 bases). The clonotype originates from a man between 60 and 75 years old with active or convalescent COVID-19. Sequencing used peripheral blood. DNA for the CDR3: TGTGCCAGCAGCCAAGGGGGCCGGGGGTACCAAGAGACCCAGTACTTC. Translation gives CASSQGGRGYQETQYF.